This TCR beta chain was sequenced during a study of blood T cell repertoires in COVID-19. Germline CDR1 reads SNHLY; CDR2 reads FYNNEI. V lost 4 bases to trimming and J lost 8 bases, with 20 bases between them. There are 15 residues in the CDR3. Measured with immunoSEQ multiplex PCR; TCRdb has only the in-frame clones, and not every one. The data show over 45,000 clones, approximately 85% seen once. The J gene is TRBJ1-1, the V gene TRBV2; weak D call: TRBD1 (6 bases). The sequence was collected from a human donor in a cohort sampled during active COVID-19. Sample: peripheral blood. The CDR3 is CASSGTAGVVGEAFF. In DNA, the CDR3 is TGTGCCAGCAGTGGGACCGCAGGGGTCGTCGGGGAAGCTTTCTTT.